A selection of T cell receptor beta chains follows, all from one sample in a study of T cell repertoires in cytomegalovirus infection. These receptors' antigens are unknown. TCRdb processed the reads anew with MiXCR; each CDR3 protein has one entry. The table has 300,000 or so distinct CDR3 sequences, roughly 25% seen once. Sequencing used cultured PBMCs, obtained from culture after CMV antigen stimulation. All receptors come from a human donor in good health (CMV status not recorded). Some clones in this sample may be carry-over from other donors' samples. Both conserved end residues are trimmed from each CDR3. The D gene is left open where the match is weak.

V gene	J gene	D gene	CDR3 protein
TRBV5-3	TRBJ2-1	.	ASSFRLYNEQF
TRBV19	TRBJ2-1	.	ASKGSSEQF
TRBV6-5	TRBJ1-2	.	ASSYSGQAYGYT
TRBV5-1	TRBJ2-5	TRBD2	ASSWESSGSGETQY
TRBV7-2	TRBJ2-7	.	ASSQAAYEQY
TRBV7-2	TRBJ2-3	TRBD2	ASSLISGGPDTQY
TRBV20-1	TRBJ2-5	.	SASVLWGTQY
TRBV2	TRBJ1-5	.	ASSEATLGYNQPQH
TRBV19	TRBJ1-3	TRBD1	ASTTDGDSGNTIY
TRBV11-3	TRBJ2-2	.	ASSRPRGREDTGELF
TRBV7-6	TRBJ2-5	.	ASSPNLGLVQETQY
TRBV20-1	TRBJ2-7	TRBD1	SAAGTGRVYEQY
TRBV7-2	TRBJ1-1	.	ASSLDQVPGSEAF
TRBV7-2	TRBJ2-1	.	ASSLVGSVGGDEQF
TRBV12-3/TRBV12-4	TRBJ2-2	.	ASTLRAVNTGELF
TRBV12-3/TRBV12-4	TRBJ1-1	.	ASSPLGEAF
TRBV20-1	TRBJ2-1	TRBD2	NTIGLAGDPYNEQF
TRBV11-2	TRBJ2-2	TRBD1	ASSLVRTGNTGELF
TRBV7-2	TRBJ1-5	.	ASSKSRAGPQH
TRBV20-1	TRBJ2-5	.	SARVGGSARETQY
TRBV11-3	TRBJ1-2	.	ASSLYRNHHGYT
TRBV20-1	TRBJ1-5	.	SAGPANQPQH
TRBV7-3	TRBJ2-1	TRBD2	ASSSSGTLGNEQF
TRBV7-9	TRBJ1-4	TRBD1	ASSSRTGGTTNEKLF
TRBV25-1	TRBJ2-3	.	ASTSTGTDINTQY
TRBV20-1	TRBJ2-7	TRBD2	SAREGLDPYEQY
TRBV5-4	TRBJ2-1	TRBD2	ASSLHSGGPLTEQF
TRBV25-1	TRBJ1-1	.	ASSGGAAGETEAF
TRBV10-3	TRBJ1-3	.	AISESSPDTGNTIY
TRBV6-2/TRBV6-3	TRBJ2-7	.	ASSYSESYEQY
TRBV11-2	TRBJ2-1	TRBD1	ASSSARRDRGNEQF
TRBV7-7	TRBJ2-5	TRBD2	ASSLEIAGAQETQY
TRBV6-1	TRBJ2-1	TRBD2	ASSEASGTRGGNEQF
TRBV4-1	TRBJ1-3	.	ASSQARGRNTIY
TRBV11-2	TRBJ2-3	TRBD1	ASSFRKQGDNTQY
TRBV7-3	TRBJ2-6	TRBD1	ASSATGAGANVLT
TRBV9	TRBJ2-2	TRBD2	ASSVASGRDTGELF
TRBV28	TRBJ1-3	.	ASSLTAGRFSGNTIY
TRBV28	TRBJ2-7	.	ASTRPGTSTYEQY
TRBV28	TRBJ2-6	TRBD1	ASRPYGQVSGANVLT
TRBV27	TRBJ1-5	TRBD1	ASRQGTNQPQH
TRBV6-1	TRBJ1-6	.	ASTWGDYNSPLH
TRBV29-1	TRBJ2-5	TRBD2	SVALAAETQY